A single T cell receptor (beta chain) is shown here with its context. This entry is derived from a study of shared T cell receptors in the human thymus. The germline V gene encodes CDR1 MNHNS and CDR2 SASEGT. This CDR3 contains 15 residues. The V end was cut by 3 bases, the J end by 0 bases, with 11 bases between. Libraries were prepared by immunoSEQ multiplex PCR; TCRdb keeps only in-frame clonotypes and omits some of them. This sample has approximately 760,000 clones, with roughly 85% found just once. In addition, the sample was reused for a study of human thymus T cells. From that report: The source of the thymus tissue was resections taken during corrective heart surgery. Apparent skewing of V and J gene usage characterized both thymic and blood repertoires.

What was sequenced was thymocytes. The clonotype was recovered from a girl under three years old with a congenital heart defect. The rearrangement joins TRBV6-1 to TRBJ1-1; D possibly corresponds to TRBD1 (6 bases). CDR3 sequence reads: CASSDGTSMNTEAFF. CDR3 bases: TGTGCCAGCAGTGATGGGACAAGTATGAACACTGAAGCTTTCTTT.